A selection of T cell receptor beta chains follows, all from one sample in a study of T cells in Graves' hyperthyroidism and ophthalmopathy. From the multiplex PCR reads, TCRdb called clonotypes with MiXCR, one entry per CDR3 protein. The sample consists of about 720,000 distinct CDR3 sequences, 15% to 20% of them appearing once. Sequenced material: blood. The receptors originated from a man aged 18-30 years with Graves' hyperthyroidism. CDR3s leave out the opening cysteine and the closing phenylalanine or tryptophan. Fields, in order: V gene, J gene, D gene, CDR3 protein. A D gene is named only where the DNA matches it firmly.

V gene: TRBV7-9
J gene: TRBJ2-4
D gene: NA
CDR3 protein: ASSLPTDSLAKNIQY

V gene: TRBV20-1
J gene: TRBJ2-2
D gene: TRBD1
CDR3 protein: SARDPGTGSTGELF

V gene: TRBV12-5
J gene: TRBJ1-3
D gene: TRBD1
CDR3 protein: ASGLVGGTGNTIY

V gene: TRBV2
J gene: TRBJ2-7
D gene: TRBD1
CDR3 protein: ASSPDRARLYEQY

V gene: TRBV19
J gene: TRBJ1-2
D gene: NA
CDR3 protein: ASSIDLGPYGYT

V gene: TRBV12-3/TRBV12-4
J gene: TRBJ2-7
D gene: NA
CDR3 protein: ASSFGELEQY

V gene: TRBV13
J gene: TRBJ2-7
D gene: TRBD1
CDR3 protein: ASSLRTGSLEQY

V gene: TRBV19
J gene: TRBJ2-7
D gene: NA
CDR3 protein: ASSTADSYEQY

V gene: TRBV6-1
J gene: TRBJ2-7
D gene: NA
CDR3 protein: ASRGLGSYEQY

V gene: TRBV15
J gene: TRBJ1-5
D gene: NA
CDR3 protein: ATSKNRATQPQH

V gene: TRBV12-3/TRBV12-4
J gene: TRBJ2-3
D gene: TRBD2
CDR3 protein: ASSSGGRPSTDTQY

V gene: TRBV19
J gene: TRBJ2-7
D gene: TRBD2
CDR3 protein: ASSTSGRGTVQY

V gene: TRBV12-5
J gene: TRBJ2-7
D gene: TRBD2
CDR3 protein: ASGFFPGTSGGYQGDEQY

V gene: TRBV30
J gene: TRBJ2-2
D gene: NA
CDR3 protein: ASNLNTGELF

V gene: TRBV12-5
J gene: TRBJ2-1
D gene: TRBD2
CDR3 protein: ASGYELAGEYNEQF

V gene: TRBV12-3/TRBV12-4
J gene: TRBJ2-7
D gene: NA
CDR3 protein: ASSLYTGPYEQY

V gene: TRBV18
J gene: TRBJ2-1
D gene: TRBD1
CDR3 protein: ASSPRTGGARNEQF

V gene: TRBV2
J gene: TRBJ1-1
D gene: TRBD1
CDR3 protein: ASSEVGQGAGTEAF

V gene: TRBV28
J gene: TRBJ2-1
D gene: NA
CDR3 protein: ASSGYRASSYNGQF

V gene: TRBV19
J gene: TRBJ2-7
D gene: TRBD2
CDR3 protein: ASSIDYSGSYEQY

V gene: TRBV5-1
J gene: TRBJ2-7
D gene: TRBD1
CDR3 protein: ASSSNPGQGNYEQY

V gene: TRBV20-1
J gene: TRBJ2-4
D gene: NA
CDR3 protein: SAVRDSQNIQY

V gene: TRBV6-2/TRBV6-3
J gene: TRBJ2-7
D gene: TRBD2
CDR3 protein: ASSYGRAGDYEQY

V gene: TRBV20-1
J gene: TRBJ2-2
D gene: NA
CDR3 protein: SASMSGRAGELF

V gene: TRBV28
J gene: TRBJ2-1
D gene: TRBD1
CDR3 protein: ASSALDRGSYNEQF

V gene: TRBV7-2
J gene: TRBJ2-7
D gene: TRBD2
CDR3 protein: ASSHGLAGGRYEQY

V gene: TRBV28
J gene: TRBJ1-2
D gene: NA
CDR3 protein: ASSLHAGSNYGYT

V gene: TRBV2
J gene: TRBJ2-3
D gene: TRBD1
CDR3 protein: ASSEGFILRDRYSTDTQY

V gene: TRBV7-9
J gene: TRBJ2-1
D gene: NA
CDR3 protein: ASSSPGGDEQF

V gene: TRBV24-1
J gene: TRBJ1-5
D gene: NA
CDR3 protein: ATSDLKNQPQH

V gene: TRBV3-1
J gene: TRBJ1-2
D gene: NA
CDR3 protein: ASSQTGPNGYT

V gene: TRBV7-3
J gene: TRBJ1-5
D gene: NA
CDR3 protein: ASSLIDGYSNQPQH

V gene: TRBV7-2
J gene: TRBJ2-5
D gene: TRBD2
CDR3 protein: ASSFKASGEAQY

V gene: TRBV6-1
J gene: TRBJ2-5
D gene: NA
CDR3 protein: ASSDLGGPQETQY

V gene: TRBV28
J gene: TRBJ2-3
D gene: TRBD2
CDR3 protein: ASSLSLAGGGDTQY

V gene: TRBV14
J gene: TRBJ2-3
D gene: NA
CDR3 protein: ASSQAPFSGAPDTQY

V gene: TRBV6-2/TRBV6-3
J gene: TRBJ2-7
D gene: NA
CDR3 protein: ASSESESDYEQY

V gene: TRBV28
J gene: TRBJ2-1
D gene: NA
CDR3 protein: ASSFQRYNEQF

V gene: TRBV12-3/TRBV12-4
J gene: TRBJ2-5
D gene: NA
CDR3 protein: ASSFKLTGFQETQY

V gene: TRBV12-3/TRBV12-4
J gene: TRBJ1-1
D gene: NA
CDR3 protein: ASSTHPPTRNTEAF

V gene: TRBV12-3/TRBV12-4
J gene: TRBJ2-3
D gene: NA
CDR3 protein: ASSFVAGGADTQY

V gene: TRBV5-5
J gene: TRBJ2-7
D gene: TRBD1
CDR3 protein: ASNFGTGPYEQY

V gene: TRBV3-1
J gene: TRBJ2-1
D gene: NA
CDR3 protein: ASKSLGGSYNEQF

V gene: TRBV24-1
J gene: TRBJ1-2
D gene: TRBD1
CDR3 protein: ATSGGDRANYGYT

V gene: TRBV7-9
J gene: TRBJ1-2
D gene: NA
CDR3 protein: ASSRTGTAINYGYT

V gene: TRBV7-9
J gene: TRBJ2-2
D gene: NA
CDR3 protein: ASSKLQGAGELF

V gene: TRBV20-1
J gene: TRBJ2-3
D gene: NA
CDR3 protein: SASPRESPSTDTQY

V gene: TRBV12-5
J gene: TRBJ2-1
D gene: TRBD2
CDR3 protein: ASGAGTSLNEQF

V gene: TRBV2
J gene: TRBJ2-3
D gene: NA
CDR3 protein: ASSESSRGTDTQY

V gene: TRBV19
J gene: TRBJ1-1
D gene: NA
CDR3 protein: ASSKRPGTANTEAF

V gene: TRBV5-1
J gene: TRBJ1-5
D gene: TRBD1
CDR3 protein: ASSPSPSGGRSQPQH

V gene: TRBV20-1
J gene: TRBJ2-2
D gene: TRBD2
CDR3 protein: SARPSGRAGTGELF

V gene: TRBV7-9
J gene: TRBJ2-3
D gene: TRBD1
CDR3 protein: ASSRDRETDTQY

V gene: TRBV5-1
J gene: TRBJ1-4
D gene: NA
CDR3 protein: ASSLGPPAEKLF